This TCR beta chain was sequenced during a study of CD8 T cells in Susac syndrome. V was trimmed by 2 bases and J by 4 bases, leaving 13 bases between them. The CDR3 extends over 15 amino acids. CDR1 is SGDLS, CDR2 YYNGEE, per germline. Random hexamers served to reverse transcribe roughly 0.45 to 1 ug RNA. One entry per CDR3 protein results from TCRdb running MiXCR on the immunoSEQ multiplex PCR reads. Of over 80,000 distinct CDR3 sequences in the sample, 85% to 95% were seen once. TEMRA cells were FACS-enriched, while CD8+ and CD4+ T cells were negatively isolated. Sample: CD8+ T cells from PBMCs. This sequence was found in a human donor in good health. The chain uses TRBV9 and TRBJ1-5; tentative D call: TRBD1 (5 bases). CDR3 DNA: TGTGCCAGCAGCGTTAACGGGGGGGTGAATCAGCCCCAGCATTTT. It encodes CASSVNGGVNQPQHF.